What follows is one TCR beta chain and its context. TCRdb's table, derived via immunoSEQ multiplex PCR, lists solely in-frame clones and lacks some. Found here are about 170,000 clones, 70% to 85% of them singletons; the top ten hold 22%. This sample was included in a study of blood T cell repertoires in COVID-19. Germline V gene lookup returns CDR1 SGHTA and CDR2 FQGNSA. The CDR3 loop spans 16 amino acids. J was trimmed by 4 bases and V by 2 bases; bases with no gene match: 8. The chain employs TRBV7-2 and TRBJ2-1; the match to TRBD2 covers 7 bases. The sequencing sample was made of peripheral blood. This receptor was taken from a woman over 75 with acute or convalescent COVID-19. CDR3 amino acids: CASSLSASGKYNEQFF. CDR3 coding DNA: TGTGCCAGCAGCTTATCGGCTAGCGGAAAGTACAATGAGCAGTTCTTC.